This T cell receptor beta chain is from a study of T-cell reconstitution after alpha-beta-depleted transplantation in children listed by TCRdb under 2016. Some background on the complete study: Using TCR repertoire profiling, the study followed T-cell immune reconstitution in a quantitative way in children after TCRalphabeta/CD19-depleted allogeneic hematopoietic cell transplantation.

In regard to this clonotype: It has no known antigen specificity. Per-base qualities were not stored, and no clone one base away is much larger.

What the authors observed across the whole study: The apparently early alphabetaT-cell count recovery about two months after transplant was reportedly dependent on only several hundred rapidly expanded clones derived from non-depleted graft cells. In some patients, the high TCRbeta diversity seen at day 60 was put down to recipient T cells and intrathymic progenitors that had survived conditioning. Over subsequent months, a decline in hyperexpanded clone frequencies was noted, and after one year, T-cell counts and TCRbeta diversity were mostly ascribed to newly produced T cells.

Trimming takes 0 bases from V and 0 bases from J, and the germline ends sit 10 bases apart. The germline V gene provides CDR1 LGHNA and CDR2 YSLEER. The CDR3, from cysteine to phenylalanine, totals 16 residues. Kept here is only the CDR3 DNA, which spans 48 bases and is read in frame from base 1. Libraries came from PCR. This sample was sequenced with an Illumina HiSeq 2500. To normalize quantification of the TCRbeta repertoire, the TCR libraries were built with molecular barcoding that relied on unique molecular identifiers. TCRdb handled the public reads itself, with Q25 trimming in fastp and clone calling in MiXCR, and kept productive beta chains. Duplicate CDR3 protein sequences are folded into a single record with the most common DNA and genes. Present in this sample are about 980,000 distinct CDR3 sequences, 25% to 35% of which were seen just once. Of the sample, about 28% is held by the ten largest clones.

According to the study, the label for this sample's treatment or condition signals: allogeneic hematopoietic cell transplantation with graft depleted of TCRalphabeta T cells and CD19 B cells. The children who served as transplant recipients had been given grafts of TCRalphabeta/CD19-depleted allogeneic hematopoietic cells. This sequence originates from a boy younger than two who had a stem cell transplant for SCID, so the T cells may come from the graft donor. The source material was PBMCs, mostly from graft donor cells, sampled 360 days after TCRalphabeta/CD19-depleted stem cell transplant. The receptor chain draws on TRBV4-3 and TRBJ2-3; the D region possibly corresponds to TRBD1 (5 bases align). CDR3 protein: CASSQEAGHSTDTQYF. In nucleotide form, the sequence is TGCGCCAGCAGCCAAGAGGCAGGGCATAGCACAGATACGCAGTATTTT.